These 18 T cell receptor beta chains came from one sample sequenced in a study of a mutant IDH1 vaccine in newly diagnosed glioma. Antigen specificity for these receptors is unknown. As to time point: week 23, last vaccination. What each vaccine dose contained was 300 ug of mutant IDH1 20-mer peptide, accompanied by topical imiquimod. Repertoires were generated with immunoSEQ multiplex PCR, while TCRdb's copy carries only in-frame clones and drops some. Counted here are tens of thousands of clones, about 81% occurring once; the ten biggest clones make up about 8.8%. Sequenced here: PBMCs, sampled from a glioma patient whose treatment included an IDH1 peptide vaccine. Receptors were obtained from a middle-aged woman with glioma. Some clones in this sample may be carry-over from other donors' samples.

The chain joins TRBV19 to TRBJ2-6; D is undetermined. This CDR3 has 12 residues. The V gene lost 10 bases and the J gene lost 4 bases, with 8 bases spanning the gap. Germline lookup yields CDR1 LNHDA and CDR2 SQIVND (reference sequence). The chain's CDR3 is CATSGGANVLTF. CDR3 in DNA: TGTGCCACCTCCGGGGGGGCCAACGTCCTGACTTTC.

This clone was observed a few times. The V call is TRBV9, the J call TRBJ1-4, with 7 positions matching TRBD1. Trimming removed 4 bases from V and 0 bases from J; junction bases left unmatched: 12. The germline V gene has CDR1 SGDLS and CDR2 YYNGEE. The CDR3 extends over 18 amino acids. The DNA of the CDR3 is TGTGCCAGCAGCCCTGAGGAGGGGGCATCTGCAACTAATGAAAAACTGTTTTTT. This encodes CASSPEEGASATNEKLFF.

The gene calls are TRBV6-1 and TRBJ2-5; 9 bases are a match to TRBD2. The CDR3 length is 14 residues. J was trimmed by 1 base and V by 5 bases; bases with no gene match: 2. CDR1 is MNHNS and CDR2 is SASEGT in the germline V gene. The CDR3 region is CASSPAGGQETQYF. The CDR3 DNA is TGTGCCAGCAGTCCAGCGGGGGGCCAAGAGACCCAGTACTTC.

The chain uses TRBV7-9 and TRBJ1-2, with D maybe TRBD1 (6 bases). The CDR3 loop spans 15 amino acids. Between the trimmed V and J ends, which lost 2 bases and 8 bases, there was a span of 18 bases. Germline V gives CDR1 SEHNR, CDR2 FQNEAQ (reference sequence). The CDR3 loop reads CASSLYSGAGEGYTF. In DNA form, the CDR3 reads TGTGCCAGCAGCTTATATTCAGGGGCGGGCGAAGGCTACACCTTC.

This sequence joins TRBV7-9 and TRBJ1-4; 7 nucleotides agree with TRBD1. The germline gives CDR1 SEHNR, CDR2 FQNEAQ (reference sequence). V lost 5 bases to trimming and J lost 7 bases; unmatched junction nucleotides: 7. CDR3 length: 14 amino acids. The CDR3 sequence: CASSKTQGFEKLFF. The DNA of the CDR3 is TGTGCCAGCAGCAAAACACAGGGGTTTGAAAAACTGTTTTTT.

This chain connects TRBV7-9 to TRBJ1-1, with 8 nucleotides matching TRBD1. The germline CDR1 and CDR2 sequences are SEHNR and FQNEAQ (reference sequence). This CDR3 is 13 amino acids long. The ends lost 5 bases at V and 6 bases at J; junction bases unmatched: 5. CDR3 sequence reads: CASSTMTGAEAFF. For the CDR3, the DNA is TGTGCCAGCAGCACTATGACAGGGGCTGAAGCTTTCTTT.

The chain couples TRBV7-2 to TRBJ1-3; 8 bases are shared with TRBD1. Looked up from germline, CDR1 is SGHTA and CDR2 is FQGNSA. Germline trimming cut 6 bases from V and 0 bases from J; bases unmatched to any gene: 1. The CDR3 covers 14 residues. The CDR3 sequence is CASSGQGSGNTIYF. The CDR3 DNA is TGTGCCAGCAGTGGACAGGGCTCTGGAAACACCATATATTTT. The whole variable domain, remainder taken from reference TRBV7-2 and TRBJ1-3, is GAGVSQSPSNKVTEKGKDVELRCDPISGHTALYWYRQSLGQGLEFLIYFQGNSAPDKSGLPSDRFSAERTGGSVSTLTIQRTQQEDSAVYLCASSGQGSGNTIYFGEGSWLTVV.

The chain combines TRBV7-2 with TRBJ2-5, with 7 bases identical to TRBD1. CDR1 and CDR2 from the germline V gene are SGHTA and FQGNSA. This CDR3 contains 15 residues. The trim removed 1 base at V and 1 base at J, leaving 3 bases unmatched. CDR3: CASSLVDRAQETQYF. CDR3 nucleotides: TGTGCCAGCAGCTTAGTAGACAGGGCCCAAGAGACCCAGTACTTC.

The J gene is TRBJ2-6, the V gene TRBV5-1, with D hard to call. The CDR3 totals 15 residues. Deletions cut 4 bases from V and 2 bases from J, with 10 bases between. Looked up from germline, CDR1 is SGHRS and CDR2 is YFSETQ. In nucleotides, the CDR3 is TGCGCCAGCAGCGTCCTAGAGCCTGGGGCCAACGTCCTGACTTTC. Translation: CASSVLEPGANVLTF. The variable domain in full, with the rest retrieved from reference TRBV5-1 and TRBJ2-6, is KAGVTQTPRYLIKTRGQQVTLSCSPISGHRSVSWYQQTPGQGLQFLFEYFSETQRNKGNFPGRFSGRQFSNSRSEMNVSTLELGDSALYLCASSVLEPGANVLTFGAGSRLTVL.

This clone has only one observation. The chain links TRBV7-2 to TRBJ2-3; 7 bases agree with TRBD2. Germline V gene sequence: CDR1 SGHTA, CDR2 FQGNSA. The V segment lost 4 bases and the J segment 1 base; nucleotides outside the gene matches: 2. The CDR3 has 14 amino acids. CDR3 sequence: CASSWSGGTDTQYF. CDR3 in DNA: TGTGCCAGCAGCTGGAGCGGGGGCACAGATACGCAGTATTTT.

The chain links TRBV5-1 to TRBJ1-2, with D possibly matching TRBD1 (5 bases). Looked up from germline, CDR1 is SGHRS and CDR2 is YFSETQ. V shed 4 bases and J shed 6 bases, with 13 bases lying between them. The CDR3 loop spans 13 amino acids. In DNA form, the CDR3 reads TGCGCCAGCAGCCCCCGCAGGGACCATGGCTACACCTTC. This translates into CASSPRRDHGYTF.

This clone has only one observation. The V and J genes are TRBV5-4 and TRBJ2-1; 9 bases agree with TRBD2. There are 15 residues in the CDR3. V was clipped by 3 bases and J by 7 bases; unmatched bases: 8. Germline V CDR1 and CDR2: SGHNT, YYREEE (reference sequence). CDR3 region: CASSSPGLAWNEQFF. CDR3 in DNA: TGTGCCAGCAGCTCGCCCGGACTAGCGTGGAATGAGCAGTTCTTC. Complete variable domain (other parts from reference TRBV5-4 and TRBJ2-1): ETGVTQSPTHLIKTRGQQVTLRCSSQSGHNTVSWYQQALGQGPQFIFQYYREEENGRGNFPPRFSGLQFPNYSSELNVNALELDDSALYLCASSSPGLAWNEQFFGPGTRLTVL.

This clone has only one observation. The genes are TRBV11-2 and TRBJ2-7, with D perhaps matching TRBD1 (5 bases). Per germline, CDR1 SGHAT and CDR2 FQNNGV. Trimming pared 1 base from V and 6 bases from J, leaving 10 bases between. CDR3 length: 13 amino acids. For the CDR3, the DNA is TGTGCCAGCAGCTTAGGCCAGGGCCCCGAGCAGTACTTC. Translated: CASSLGQGPEQYF.

This rearrangement joins TRBV19 to TRBJ1-5; maybe TRBD1 (6 bases). This CDR3 spans 16 amino acids. V gave up 6 bases and J gave up 0 bases, with 15 bases separating them. CDR1 is LNHDA and CDR2 is SQIVND in the germline V gene (reference sequence). CDR3 in amino acids: CASSRGGAPSNQPQHF. For the CDR3, the DNA is TGTGCCAGTAGCCGCGGGGGGGCCCCTAGCAATCAGCCCCAGCATTTT.

The V and J genes are TRBV2 and TRBJ2-3; 15 nucleotides line up with TRBD2. Germline assignment: CDR1 SNHLY and CDR2 FYNNEI. The J segment lost 4 bases and the V segment lost 4 bases, leaving 9 bases of the junction unmatched. CDR3 length equals 18 residues. CDR3 loop: CASSAGLAGGPEADTQYF. In nucleotides, the CDR3 is TGTGCCAGCAGTGCCGGACTAGCGGGGGGGCCAGAGGCAGATACGCAGTATTTT.

The chain uses TRBV6-1 and TRBJ2-7; D gene uncertain. Germline V gene sequence: CDR1 MNHNS, CDR2 SASEGT. The CDR3 has 13 amino acids. Trimming left V 2 bases short and J 3 bases short, with 8 bases between. This chain's CDR3 is CASSEKQNYEQYF. CDR3 DNA: TGTGCCAGCAGTGAAAAACAGAACTACGAGCAGTACTTC.

This chain links TRBV5-1 with TRBJ2-3, with TRBD1 as a possible D gene (5 bases). CDR1 is SGHRS, CDR2 YFSETQ, per germline. Trimming took 2 bases from V and 1 from J, leaving 5 bases between them. CDR3 length: 13 amino acids. CDR3 protein: CASSFRGTDTQYF. CDR3 DNA: TGCGCCAGCAGCTTCAGGGGCACAGATACGCAGTATTTT.

This chain connects TRBV2 to TRBJ1-1, with 7 bases that match TRBD1. CDR1 is SNHLY, CDR2 FYNNEI, per germline. This CDR3 has 14 amino acids. V was pared by 7 bases and J by 2 bases, with 7 bases of the junction left unmatched. The CDR3 nucleotides read TGTGCCAGCATCCAGGACAGGATAAACACTGAAGCTTTCTTT. Protein product: CASIQDRINTEAFF.